This T cell receptor (beta chain) was retrieved from a study of blood T cells in healthy people across ages. General study findings and limits: Higher diversity and more naive CD4+ cells were features of long-lived donors, compared to aged donors.

There are 15 residues in the CDR3. Through a sample-barcoded 5' primer and a J-beta primer mix, a second PCR was run for roughly 6 to 12 cycles. TCRdb re-called the 5' RACE reads with MiXCR, one entry per CDR3 protein. The table includes about 1,500,000 distinct CDR3 sequences, about 43% detected once. Details on this clonotype: Its antigen remains unknown.

Collection of around 10 milliliters of peripheral blood was performed for each donor. The rearrangement links TRBV12-3 or TRBV12-4 to TRBJ2-5, with D perhaps matching TRBD1 (6 bases). The J call may be wrong; the DNA end is better matched by TRBJ2-1. Specimen: blood. The sequence derives from a woman aged 18-35 years in good health. For the CDR3, the DNA is TGTGCCAGCATAGGAAGGGCGAGGGGGAACGGTGAGCAGTTCTTC. Protein sequence: CASIGRARGNGEQFF.